These 7 T cell receptor beta chains were all obtained from the same sample, sequenced in a study of CD8 T cells in Susac syndrome (dated by TCRdb to between 2018 and 2021). The library relied on the immunoSEQ multiplex PCR assay. RNA was extracted using the RNeasy kit, and about 0.45 to 1 ug of the RNA was reverse transcribed with random hexamers. TCRdb reprocessing: public reads trimmed at Q25 with fastp, clones called with MiXCR, in-frame beta chains kept. A single entry per CDR3 protein holds the most common genes and DNA from its merged rows. In all, the sample holds 100,000 to 110,000 distinct CDR3 sequences, and 95% of those were seen once. The ten biggest clones cover 0.3% to 0.35% of the sample. Sequencing used CD8+ T cells from PBMCs. These receptors were collected from a human donor with Susac syndrome.

The chain carries TRBV12-3 or TRBV12-4 and TRBJ1-1, with no clear D. V lost 1 base, J lost 4 bases, and 10 bases lay in between. The CDR3 has 14 residues. Here the CDR3 DNA reads TGTGCCAGCAGTTTAGGCCAGAGATTCACTGAAGCTTTCTTT. It is translated as CASSLGQRFTEAFF.

The chain links TRBV7-9 to TRBJ2-2; D uncertain. Germline lookup yields CDR1 SEHNR and CDR2 FQNEAQ (reference sequence). The CDR3 totals 11 residues. The V end was cut by 3 bases, the J end by 7 bases, with 3 bases between. The CDR3 region is CASSLVGELFF. CDR3 nucleotides: TGTGCCAGCAGCTTGGTCGGGGAGCTGTTTTTT.

The chain recombines TRBV7-3 with TRBJ2-5; 9 positions match TRBD2. The CDR3 is 15 residues long. Germline trimming cut 5 bases from V and 5 bases from J; bases unmatched to any gene: 9. Per the germline V gene, CDR1 is SGHTA and CDR2 is FQGTGA. The DNA for the CDR3 is TGTGCCAGCAGCGAGGGGGCTAGCGGGGCGGAGACCCAGTACTTC. It specifies CASSEGASGAETQYF.

The J gene is TRBJ2-7, the V gene TRBV5-1; 11 positions match TRBD1. Losses at the gene ends were 4 bases for V and 3 bases for J; bases not matched to a gene: 6. The CDR3 has 15 amino acids. The germline V gene has CDR1 SGHRS and CDR2 YFSETQ. CDR3 protein: CASSPVGTGGYEQYF. CDR3 nucleotides: TGCGCCAGCAGCCCGGTCGGGACAGGGGGCTACGAGCAGTACTTC.

CDR3 sequence: CASSQEGGVGRSSYEQYF. The DNA of the CDR3 is TGCGCCAGCAGCCAAGAAGGTGGCGTCGGGAGGAGCTCCTACGAGCAGTACTTC. The genes are TRBV4-1 and TRBJ2-7, with 7 bases fitting TRBD2. CDR1 and CDR2 (germline): MGHRA, YSYEKL. Losses at the gene ends were 0 bases for V and 0 bases for J; bases not matched to a gene: 11. The CDR3 extends over 18 amino acids.

The genes are TRBV6-5 and TRBJ1-1; tentative D call: TRBD1 (5 bases). This CDR3 spans 14 amino acids. V shed 2 bases and J shed 4 bases, with 11 bases lying between them. Per germline, CDR1 MNHEY and CDR2 SVGAGI. Here the CDR3 DNA reads TGTGCCAGCAGTTACGGCGGGGGGATCACTGAAGCTTTCTTT. This gives the protein CASSYGGGITEAFF.

The J gene is TRBJ2-7, the V gene TRBV4-2; 12 positions match TRBD2. Per the germline V gene, CDR1 is LGHNA and CDR2 is YNFKEQ. The CDR3 has 18 residues. The J segment lost 2 bases and the V segment lost 2 bases, leaving 10 bases of the junction unmatched. CDR3 DNA: TGTGCCAGCAGCCAAAACCCCTCTAGCGGGGGGGGGCCCTACGAGCAGTACTTC. It encodes CASSQNPSSGGGPYEQYF.